These 31 T cell receptor beta chains were all obtained from the same sample, sequenced in a study of cytomegalovirus exposure and HLA in healthy donors. Both 60 Vbeta primers and 13 Jbeta primers went into the PCR. This table comes from immunoSEQ multiplex PCR, and its TCRdb copy is limited to in-frame clones, with some not included. The sample carries approximately 110,000 clones, over 65% recorded once. Sequencing was carried out using PBMCs. These receptors were taken from a woman younger than 30 in good health and CMV-seronegative.

The chain carries TRBV6-5 and TRBJ2-1; weak D call: TRBD1 (6 bases). Germline values: CDR1 MNHEY, CDR2 SVGAGI. V was cut by 5 bases and J by 8 bases, with 13 bases left in between. The CDR3 consists of 13 residues. The CDR3 nucleotides are TGTGCCAGCAGTAAAACAGGGTTTTATGAGCAGTTCTTC. Protein product: CASSKTGFYEQFF.

This chain connects TRBV30 to TRBJ1-3; D unclear. Trimming left V 6 bases short and J 0 bases short, with 9 bases between. The CDR3 contains 13 residues. Germline lookup yields CDR1 GTSNPN and CDR2 SVGIG (reference sequence). The CDR3 loop is CACQGSSGNTIYF. CDR3 nucleotides: TGTGCCTGCCAAGGGAGCTCTGGAAACACCATATATTTT.

This rearrangement joins TRBV27 to TRBJ2-3, with 7 bases lining up with TRBD2. Trimming at V came to 6 bases and at J to 2 bases, leaving 8 bases not matched to a gene. This CDR3 comprises 15 residues. Per germline, CDR1 MNHEY and CDR2 SMNVEV (reference sequence). The CDR3 loop is CASRQSGTYTDTQYF. The CDR3 region has the DNA TGTGCCAGCAGACAGAGCGGGACTTACACAGATACGCAGTATTTT.

The J gene is TRBJ2-7, the V gene TRBV2; 10 nucleotides match TRBD1. There are 14 residues in the CDR3. Germline loops: CDR1 SNHLY, CDR2 FYNNEI. Trimming cost V 5 bases and J 6 bases; bases outside gene matches: 7. CDR3 DNA sequence: TGTGCCAGCAGTATTTGGACAGGGGGAGGCGAGCAGTACTTC. It codes for CASSIWTGGGEQYF. Full variable domain (outside the CDR3, taken from reference TRBV2 and TRBJ2-7): EPEVTQTPSHQVTQMGQEVILRCVPISNHLYFYWYRQILGQKVEFLVSFYNNEISEKSEIFDDQFSVERPDGSNFTLKIRSTKLEDSAMYFCASSIWTGGGEQYFGPGTRLTVT.

The chain carries TRBV9 and TRBJ2-1; the match to TRBD2 covers 8 bases. The CDR3 sequence is 13 residues long. Germline V gene sequence: CDR1 SGDLS, CDR2 YYNGEE. V dropped 6 bases and J dropped 4; count of bases not matched to a gene: 3. The CDR3 DNA is TGTGCCAGCAATCCTAGCGGGTACAATGAGCAGTTCTTC. It specifies CASNPSGYNEQFF.

This chain connects TRBV29-1 to TRBJ2-2; perhaps TRBD1 as D (6 bases). Trimming pared 6 bases from V and 7 bases from J, leaving 15 bases between. The CDR3 runs to 13 residues. Per the germline V gene, CDR1 is SQVTM and CDR2 is ANQGSEA. CDR3 sequence (DNA): TGCAGCGTATCCACTTCAGGGGACGGGGAGCTGTTTTTT. Residues: CSVSTSGDGELFF.

The chain recombines TRBV18 with TRBJ1-2, with 8 bases identical to TRBD1. Germline CDR1 KGHSH, CDR2 LQKENI. The J segment lost 4 bases and the V segment lost 3 bases, leaving 4 bases of the junction unmatched. The CDR3 covers 14 residues. CDR3 bases: TGTGCCAGCTCACCGCCGGACAGGGCCTATGGCTACACCTTC. This gives the protein CASSPPDRAYGYTF.

In DNA form, the CDR3 reads TGTGCCAGCAGCGGAGAGCTATACGAGCAGTACTTC. As protein: CASSGELYEQYF. The chain couples TRBV11-1 to TRBJ2-7; the D is unclear. Germline CDR1 is SGHAT and CDR2 is FQDESV (reference sequence). This CDR3 is 12 amino acids long. V was shortened by 5 bases and J by 4 bases, with 9 bases between the two germline ends. Drawing the rest from reference TRBV11-1 and TRBJ2-7, the complete variable domain is EAEVAQSPRYKITEKSQAVAFWCDPISGHATLYWYRQILGQGPELLVQFQDESVVDDSQLPKDRFSAERLKGVDSTLKIQPAELGDSAMYLCASSGELYEQYFGPGTRLTVT.

The chain has TRBV29-1 and TRBJ1-5; D is ambiguous. V was pared by 4 bases and J by 2 bases, with 6 bases between. This CDR3 is built from 12 residues. Germline V lookup: CDR1 SQVTM, CDR2 ANQGSEA. Here the CDR3 reads CSVGSGNQPQHF. The CDR3 nucleotides are TGCAGCGTTGGAAGCGGCAATCAGCCCCAGCATTTT.

The V gene is TRBV2, the J gene TRBJ2-3; the D gene is possibly TRBD2 (5 bases). CDR3 length: 16 residues. The V end was cut by 4 bases, the J end by 3 bases, with 17 bases between. Germline CDR1 and CDR2: SNHLY and FYNNEI. The CDR3 is CASSVGRAPTTDTQYF. In DNA form, the CDR3 reads TGTGCCAGCAGTGTCGGGCGGGCACCTACTACAGATACGCAGTATTTT.

In this sample, this clone turned up a few times. The rearrangement links TRBV6-5 to TRBJ1-4; 10 bases fit TRBD1. The CDR3 has 14 residues. V shed 2 bases and J 8 bases; nucleotides not matched to a gene: 2. The germline V gene encodes CDR1 MNHEY and CDR2 SVGAGI. For the CDR3, the DNA is TGTGCCAGCAGTTACGGGACAGGGGACGAAAAACTGTTTTTT. This sequence encodes CASSYGTGDEKLFF.

The chain carries TRBV2 and TRBJ1-1; 7 positions match TRBD1. The junction had 9 bases not matched to a gene; V was cut back by 7 bases and J by 4 bases. Germline assignment: CDR1 SNHLY and CDR2 FYNNEI. This CDR3 is built from 14 residues. The CDR3 nucleotides are TGTGCCAGCATTGTGACAGGGCGAGGCACTGAAGCTTTCTTT. Translating it yields CASIVTGRGTEAFF.

The chain has TRBV6-1 and TRBJ1-2; D gene uncertain. V shed 2 bases and J shed 2 bases, with 9 bases lying between them. The germline gives CDR1 MNHNS, CDR2 SASEGT. The CDR3 runs 14 residues. In nucleotides, the CDR3 is TGTGCCAGCAGTGAATCCGGCGGAAACTATGGCTACACCTTC. Its translation: CASSESGGNYGYTF.

The chain has TRBV4-1 and TRBJ2-1; D remains unclear. The CDR3 extends over 16 amino acids. V lost 5 bases and J lost 4, with 18 bases in between. Germline loops: CDR1 MGHRA, CDR2 YSYEKL. The CDR3 bases are TGCGCCAGCAGCAACCCGGGTTTTTCCAGATACAATGAGCAGTTCTTC. This encodes CASSNPGFSRYNEQFF.

The rearrangement links TRBV5-4 to TRBJ2-3; D is unresolved. Trimming took 4 bases from V and 8 from J, leaving 8 bases between them. The CDR3 is 11 amino acids. Germline assignment: CDR1 SGHNT and CDR2 YYREEE (reference sequence). The CDR3 DNA sequence: TGTGCCAGCAGCCGACTGGGTACGCAGTATTTT. It yields the protein CASSRLGTQYF.

This chain's CDR3 is CASSELPTGASYNEQFF. In nucleotides, the CDR3 is TGCGCCAGCAGCGAACTACCGACAGGCGCTTCCTACAATGAGCAGTTCTTC. The chain employs TRBV5-1 and TRBJ2-1; perhaps TRBD1 as D (6 bases). The ends were cut back, 4 bases at V and 1 base at J, with 18 bases in the middle. Per the germline V gene, CDR1 is SGHRS and CDR2 is YFSETQ. CDR3 length equals 17 residues.

The chain combines TRBV11-3 with TRBJ1-3, with D hard to call. V lost 8 bases and J lost 2, with 13 bases in between. CDR3 length: 14 amino acids. Germline V gene lookup returns CDR1 SGHNT and CDR2 YENEEA. Written as DNA, the CDR3 is TGTGCCAGCCGGGGTCTAGGAACTGGAAACACCATATATTTT. Translated: CASRGLGTGNTIYF.

This clone was seen just once. V is TRBV2 and J is TRBJ1-2; D not resolved. The CDR3 is 12 residues long. The V and J ends lost 5 bases and 5 bases respectively, with 9 bases between them. Per germline, CDR1 SNHLY and CDR2 FYNNEI. The CDR3: CASSRTGYGYTF. In DNA, the CDR3 is TGTGCCAGCAGTAGGACGGGGTATGGCTACACCTTC.

The rearrangement links TRBV6-1 to TRBJ1-6; unclear D gene. Trimming cost V 0 bases and J 0 bases, with 6 bases left between them. CDR1 is MNHNS, CDR2 SASEGT, per germline. CDR3 length: 16 residues. CDR3 region: CASSEASVSYNSPLHF. CDR3 DNA: TGTGCCAGCAGTGAAGCTTCCGTCTCCTATAATTCACCCCTCCACTTT.

In its sample, this clone was seen once. This chain joins TRBV5-1 and TRBJ2-7; 7 bases agree with TRBD1. Per germline, CDR1 SGHRS and CDR2 YFSETQ. After removal of 0 bases from V and 1 base from J, the junction contained 13 bases not matched to a gene. CDR3 size: 18 residues. CDR3 amino acids: CASSLVSGGGFGSYEQYF. For the CDR3, the DNA is TGCGCCAGCAGCTTGGTGTCAGGGGGTGGATTCGGATCCTACGAGCAGTACTTC.

The chain couples TRBV4-1 to TRBJ2-5; 11 nucleotides agree with TRBD2. With 0 bases clipped from V and 6 bases from J, the junction kept 9 bases outside the gene matches. Germline V lookup: CDR1 MGHRA, CDR2 YSYEKL. This CDR3 is 17 amino acids long. CDR3 in amino acids: CASSQELAGVSLKTQYF. The CDR3 DNA is TGCGCCAGCAGCCAAGAACTAGCGGGAGTATCTTTAAAGACCCAGTACTTC.

V gene TRBV19 combines with J gene TRBJ1-1; possibly TRBD1 for D (5 bases). CDR1 and CDR2 (germline): LNHDA, SQIVND (reference sequence). Trimming took 3 bases from V and 10 from J, leaving 12 bases between them. This CDR3 comprises 12 residues. CDR3 sequence reads: CASSIQGPRAFF. CDR3 DNA sequence: TGTGCCAGTAGTATCCAGGGTCCTCGAGCTTTCTTT.

The CDR3 DNA is TGTGCCAGCAGCTCCAGCGACTCCATTCAGCCCCAGCATTTT. It specifies CASSSSDSIQPQHF. The J gene is TRBJ1-5, the V gene TRBV7-9; no reliable D call. Germline loops: CDR1 SEHNR, CDR2 FQNEAQ (reference sequence). Trimming left V 4 bases short and J 6 bases short, with 13 bases between. There are 14 residues in the CDR3.

This chain uses TRBV9 with TRBJ2-3; 10 bases map to TRBD1. Germline assignment: CDR1 SGDLS and CDR2 YYNGEE. The ends lost 5 bases at V and 3 bases at J; junction bases unmatched: 6. This CDR3 has 15 amino acids. The CDR3 here is CASSWGQGQTDTQYF. CDR3 bases: TGTGCCAGCAGTTGGGGACAGGGGCAGACAGATACGCAGTATTTT.

This rearrangement joins TRBV6-5 to TRBJ1-4; possible D gene TRBD1, 6 bases. Trimming left V 0 bases short and J 6 bases short, with 11 bases between. The CDR3 loop spans 15 amino acids. Germline loops: CDR1 MNHEY, CDR2 SVGAGI. CDR3 sequence reads: CASSYSSRGDEKLFF. The CDR3 DNA is TGTGCCAGCAGTTACTCGAGCAGGGGAGATGAAAAACTGTTTTTT.

V usage is TRBV5-6 and J usage is TRBJ1-6, with a tentative D call TRBD1 (5 bases). The CDR3 totals 14 residues. The V and J ends lost 5 bases and 9 bases respectively, with 15 bases between them. CDR1 is SGHDT, CDR2 YYEEEE, per germline. CDR3 sequence reads: CASRYSGRFSPLHF. The CDR3 region has the DNA TGTGCCAGCAGATATTCAGGGAGGTTTTCACCCCTCCACTTT.

DNA for the CDR3: TGTGCCAGCAGTCACAGGGGGTGGGAGACCCAGTACTTC. This encodes CASSHRGWETQYF. The chain uses TRBV6-5 and TRBJ2-5; 8 bases match TRBD1. The trim removed 5 bases at V and 5 bases at J, leaving 4 bases unmatched. Per germline, CDR1 MNHEY and CDR2 SVGAGI. CDR3 size: 13 residues.

The chain joins TRBV7-6 to TRBJ2-5, with 10 bases matching TRBD1. The DNA end is a closer match to TRBJ2-7, so the J assignment may be wrong. Germline loops: CDR1 SGHVS, CDR2 FNYEAQ. The CDR3 has 14 residues. The CDR3 region is CASSLGQGAPEQYF. CDR3 DNA: TGTGCCAGCAGCTTAGGACAGGGGGCTCCCGAGCAGTACTTC.

The chain uses TRBV5-4 and TRBJ2-1; 11 bases line up with TRBD2. The CDR3 length is 14 residues. Germline V gene sequence: CDR1 SGHNT, CDR2 YYREEE (reference sequence). Losses at the gene ends were 3 bases for V and 7 bases for J; bases not matched to a gene: 3. The CDR3 spells CASSWGLAENEQFF. The CDR3 DNA sequence: TGTGCCAGCAGCTGGGGACTAGCGGAAAATGAGCAGTTCTTC.

This clone has a handful of counts. The V gene is TRBV5-1, the J gene TRBJ1-1; D gene unclear. Germline loops: CDR1 SGHRS, CDR2 YFSETQ. V was clipped by 2 bases and J by 0 bases, with 5 bases between them. This CDR3 has 13 residues. The CDR3 DNA reads as TGCGCCAGCAGCTTACAGATGAACACTGAAGCTTTCTTT. This gives the protein CASSLQMNTEAFF.

J is TRBJ1-2 and V is TRBV11-3; 11 bases are a match to TRBD1. The CDR3 totals 15 residues. Germline V lookup: CDR1 SGHNT, CDR2 YENEEA. The V gene end was trimmed by 5 bases and the J gene end by 8 bases; junction bases not matched to a gene: 10. This CDR3 reads CASSRPDRGPQGYTF. CDR3 in DNA: TGTGCCAGCAGCCGACCGGACAGGGGGCCGCAAGGCTACACCTTC.